These T cell receptor beta chains were read from a single sample in a study of blood T cell repertoires in COVID-19. This table comes from immunoSEQ multiplex PCR, and its TCRdb copy is limited to in-frame clones, with some not included. The sample yields approximately 150,000 clones, 82% seen once. The specimen was peripheral blood. The receptors originated from a human donor with acute or convalescent COVID-19. The donor label of this sample is uncertain. CDR3s include the opening cysteine and the closing phenylalanine or tryptophan. D genes are given only for firm matches. Clone size is not always given. Where it is, it says once, few, many or a class for expanded clones.

d_gene,abundance,v_gene,j_gene,CDR3aa,CDR3nt
NA,NA,TRBV7-2,TRBJ2-7,CASSLVVGDYEQYF,TGTGCCAGCAGCTTAGTAGTGGGCGACTACGAGCAGTACTTC
NA,NA,TRBV6-6,TRBJ2-2,CASSFARGDTGELFF,TGTGCCAGCAGTTTCGCCAGGGGAGACACCGGGGAGCTGTTTTTT
TRBD1,NA,TRBV11-2,TRBJ1-5,CASSTDRGGQPQHF,TGTGCCAGCAGCACAGACAGGGGCGGTCAGCCCCAGCATTTT
TRBD1,NA,TRBV19,TRBJ2-3,CASSTGTADTQYF,TGTGCCAGTAGTACCGGGACAGCAGATACGCAGTATTTT
NA,NA,TRBV5-1,TRBJ1-2,CASSPTGNYGYTF,TGCGCCAGCAGCCCAACAGGGAACTATGGCTACACCTTC
TRBD1,few,TRBV5-1,TRBJ1-2,CASSLGLDRGGYGYTF,TGCGCCAGCAGCCTGGGGCTTGACAGGGGTGGCTATGGCTACACCTTC
NA,NA,TRBV7-9,TRBJ1-5,CASSLVGEPNQPQHF,TGTGCCAGCAGCTTAGTTGGGGAGCCCAATCAGCCCCAGCATTTT
TRBD1,NA,TRBV4-1,TRBJ2-3,CASSQVQGKSTDTQYF,TGCGCCAGCAGCCAAGTACAGGGGAAGTCGACAGATACGCAGTATTTT
NA,NA,TRBV4-1,TRBJ1-1,CASSPLRRGIGTEAFF,TGCGCCAGCAGCCCCCTTCGTCGGGGTATCGGGACTGAAGCTTTCTTT
TRBD2,NA,TRBV7-8,TRBJ2-7,CASTAGPGGFEQYF,TGTGCCAGCACGGCCGGGCCCGGGGGGTTCGAGCAGTACTTC
TRBD2,NA,TRBV5-1,TRBJ2-7,CASSLGGSGGYEQYF,TGCGCCAGCAGCTTGGGTGGTAGCGGGGGCTACGAGCAGTACTTC
NA,NA,TRBV6-6,TRBJ1-2,CASSRVTDYGYTF,TGTGCCAGCAGTAGGGTGACAGATTATGGCTACACCTTC
TRBD1,NA,TRBV19,TRBJ1-5,CASSIDRQGSQPQHF,TGTGCCAGTAGTATAGACCGACAGGGTAGTCAGCCCCAGCATTTT
TRBD2,NA,TRBV7-2,TRBJ2-1,CASSLERGPANEQFF,TGTGCCAGCAGCCTAGAGCGGGGGCCGGCCAATGAGCAGTTCTTC
TRBD1,NA,TRBV4-2,TRBJ1-4,CASSPGTANEKLFF,TGTGCCAGCAGCCCTGGGACAGCGAACGAAAAACTGTTTTTT
TRBD2,NA,TRBV5-5,TRBJ2-7,CASSSPLLAGGRSYEQYF,TGTGCCAGCAGCTCGCCCCTACTAGCGGGGGGGCGATCCTACGAGCAGTACTTC
NA,NA,TRBV25-1,TRBJ1-3,CATSGWGREKGNTIYF,TGTGCCACCTCAGGCTGGGGCAGGGAAAAAGGAAACACCATATATTTT
NA,NA,TRBV7-2,TRBJ1-2,CASSLGASYGYTF,TGTGCCAGCAGCTTGGGGGCTTCCTATGGCTACACCTTC
NA,NA,TRBV12-3/TRBV12-4,TRBJ1-2,CASSLMTSYGYTF,TGTGCCAGCAGTTTAATGACTAGCTATGGCTACACCTTC
TRBD2,NA,TRBV6-2/TRBV6-3,TRBJ2-3,CASSWGLAATDTQYF,TGTGCCAGCAGTTGGGGACTAGCGGCAACAGATACGCAGTATTTT
NA,few,TRBV3-1/TRBV3-2,TRBJ1-2,CASSRKDIGGYTF,TGTGCCAGCAGCCGGAAGGACATAGGGGGCTACACCTTC
NA,NA,TRBV2,TRBJ1-1,CASSVRQQNTEAFF,TGTGCCAGCAGTGTCAGGCAGCAGAACACTGAAGCTTTCTTT